These T cell receptor beta chains were read from a single sample in a study of T cells in Graves' hyperthyroidism and ophthalmopathy. TCRdb processed the multiplex PCR reads anew with MiXCR; each CDR3 protein has one entry. Here the sample spans more than 300,000 distinct CDR3 sequences, 17% being singletons. Sample: blood. Receptor source: a woman aged 25 to 39 with Graves' hyperthyroidism that later progressed to Graves' ophthalmopathy. Each CDR3 is given with its conserved first and last residue. The D gene is left open where the match is weak. The listing skips clone size in some rows; elsewhere it reads once, few, many or a size class.

J gene: TRBJ1-5; clone size: many; D gene: .; V gene: TRBV7-9; CDR3 DNA: TGTGCCAGCAGCTCCTGGGATCAGCCCCAGCATTTT; CDR3 protein: CASSSWDQPQHF
J gene: TRBJ2-7; clone size: many; D gene: TRBD1; V gene: TRBV2; CDR3 DNA: TGTGCCAGCAGTGATTTGGGACAGGCCTACGAGCAGTACTTC; CDR3 protein: CASSDLGQAYEQYF
J gene: TRBJ2-7; clone size: .; D gene: .; V gene: TRBV20-1; CDR3 DNA: TGCAGTGCTAGAGATATTGGTAGGGGATCCTACGAGCAGTACTTC; CDR3 protein: CSARDIGRGSYEQYF
J gene: TRBJ1-2; clone size: .; D gene: TRBD1; V gene: TRBV20-1; CDR3 DNA: TGCAGTGCTAGTGACAGGGGGAACTATGGCTACACCTTC; CDR3 protein: CSASDRGNYGYTF
J gene: TRBJ2-7; clone size: many; D gene: .; V gene: TRBV6-1; CDR3 DNA: TGTGCCAGCAGTGAGGACCCAGATACCTCCTACGAGCAGTACTTC; CDR3 protein: CASSEDPDTSYEQYF
J gene: TRBJ2-3; clone size: many; D gene: TRBD2; V gene: TRBV6-1; CDR3 DNA: TGTGCCAGCACGGAAAGATTTAGCGGGATGACAGATACGCAGTATTTT; CDR3 protein: CASTERFSGMTDTQYF
J gene: TRBJ2-7; clone size: .; D gene: .; V gene: TRBV30; CDR3 DNA: TGTGCCTGGTCGGGACGGCGCTGCGAGCAGTACTTC; CDR3 protein: CAWSGRRCEQYF
J gene: TRBJ1-1; clone size: many; D gene: TRBD1; V gene: TRBV18; CDR3 DNA: TGTGCCAGCTCACCGAGGACAGGGGAGGGCACTGAAGCTTTCTTT; CDR3 protein: CASSPRTGEGTEAFF
J gene: TRBJ2-1; clone size: many; D gene: TRBD2; V gene: TRBV11-1; CDR3 DNA: TGTGCCAGCAGCGTTTGGGGACTAGCGGGGGGAAGCTCCTACAATGAGCAGTTCTTC; CDR3 protein: CASSVWGLAGGSSYNEQFF
J gene: TRBJ1-5; clone size: many; D gene: .; V gene: TRBV6-1; CDR3 DNA: TGTGCCAGCAGTGAGAGGTTCAGGAGCAATCAGCCCCAGCATTTT; CDR3 protein: CASSERFRSNQPQHF
J gene: TRBJ1-2; clone size: .; D gene: .; V gene: TRBV4-1; CDR3 DNA: TGCGCCAGCAGCCAAGAGCCCGGGGAGAACTATGGCTACACCTTC; CDR3 protein: CASSQEPGENYGYTF
J gene: TRBJ1-6; clone size: many; D gene: TRBD1; V gene: TRBV19; CDR3 DNA: TGTGCCAGTAAGGGACAGCCGAGCTCCTATAATTCACCCCTCCACTTT; CDR3 protein: CASKGQPSSYNSPLHF
J gene: TRBJ1-3; clone size: few; D gene: .; V gene: TRBV20-1; CDR3 DNA: TGCAGTGCTAGATCTCCCGACGGAGGAAACACCATATATTTT; CDR3 protein: CSARSPDGGNTIYF
J gene: TRBJ2-3; clone size: .; D gene: .; V gene: TRBV30; CDR3 DNA: TGTGCGGGGGGAACTAGCACAGATACGCAGTATTTT; CDR3 protein: CAGGTSTDTQYF
J gene: TRBJ2-7; clone size: few; D gene: TRBD2; V gene: TRBV6-1; CDR3 DNA: TGTGCCAGCAGATCCCCGGGACTAGGCTACGAGCAGTACTTC; CDR3 protein: CASRSPGLGYEQYF
J gene: TRBJ1-5; clone size: many; D gene: .; V gene: TRBV28; CDR3 DNA: TGTGCCAGCAGTTTACCCCAATCCGAACAGGGATTCTATAGCAATCAGCCCCAGCATTTT; CDR3 protein: CASSLPQSEQGFYSNQPQHF
J gene: TRBJ2-5; clone size: .; D gene: .; V gene: TRBV18; CDR3 DNA: TGTGCCAGCTCCCGAGAAAGCGTCCAAGAGACCCAGTACTTC; CDR3 protein: CASSRESVQETQYF
J gene: TRBJ2-2; clone size: .; D gene: .; V gene: TRBV18; CDR3 DNA: TGTGCCAGCTCACCACCCCAGGCCGGGGAGCTGTTTTTT; CDR3 protein: CASSPPQAGELFF